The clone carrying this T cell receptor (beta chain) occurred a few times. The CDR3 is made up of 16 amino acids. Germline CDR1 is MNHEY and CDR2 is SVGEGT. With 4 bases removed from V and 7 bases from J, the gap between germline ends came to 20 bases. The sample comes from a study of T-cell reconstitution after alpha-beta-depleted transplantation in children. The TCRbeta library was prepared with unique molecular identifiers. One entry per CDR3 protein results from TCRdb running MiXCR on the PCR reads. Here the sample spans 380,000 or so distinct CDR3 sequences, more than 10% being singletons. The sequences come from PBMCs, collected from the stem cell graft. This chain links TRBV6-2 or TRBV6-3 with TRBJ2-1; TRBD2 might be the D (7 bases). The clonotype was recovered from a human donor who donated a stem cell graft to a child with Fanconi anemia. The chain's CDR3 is CASSSSRGAIFNEQFF. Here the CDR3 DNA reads TGTGCCAGCAGTTCATCCCGGGGGGCCATTTTTAATGAGCAGTTCTTC.